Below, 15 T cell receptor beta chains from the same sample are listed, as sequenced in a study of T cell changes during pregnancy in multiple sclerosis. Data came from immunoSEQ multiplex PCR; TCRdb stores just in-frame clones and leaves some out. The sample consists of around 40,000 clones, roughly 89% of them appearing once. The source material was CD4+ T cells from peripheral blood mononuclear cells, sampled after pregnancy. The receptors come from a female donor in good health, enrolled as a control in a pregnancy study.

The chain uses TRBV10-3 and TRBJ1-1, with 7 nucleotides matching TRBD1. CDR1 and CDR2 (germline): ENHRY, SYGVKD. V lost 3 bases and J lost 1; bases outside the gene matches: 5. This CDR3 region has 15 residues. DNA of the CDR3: TGTGCCATCAGTGACCCCGGGACAGCGAACACTGAAGCTTTCTTT. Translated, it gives CAISDPGTANTEAFF.

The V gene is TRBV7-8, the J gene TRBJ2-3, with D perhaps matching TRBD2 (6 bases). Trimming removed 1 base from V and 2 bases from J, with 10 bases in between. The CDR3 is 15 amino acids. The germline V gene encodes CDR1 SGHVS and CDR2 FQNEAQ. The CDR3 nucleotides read TGTGCCAGCAGCTTAGGGGACTCCTCCACAGATACGCAGTATTTT. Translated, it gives CASSLGDSSTDTQYF.

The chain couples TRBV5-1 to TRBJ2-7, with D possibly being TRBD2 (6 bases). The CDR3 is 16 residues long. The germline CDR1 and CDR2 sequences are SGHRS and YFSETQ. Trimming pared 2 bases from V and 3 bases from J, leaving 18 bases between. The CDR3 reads CASSLSSQGGIYEQYF. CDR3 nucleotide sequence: TGCGCCAGCAGCTTAAGCTCGCAGGGCGGGATCTACGAGCAGTACTTC.

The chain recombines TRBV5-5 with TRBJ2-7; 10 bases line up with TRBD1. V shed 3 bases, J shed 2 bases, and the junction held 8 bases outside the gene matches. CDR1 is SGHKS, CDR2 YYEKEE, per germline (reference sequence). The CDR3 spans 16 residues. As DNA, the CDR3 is TGTGCCAGCAGCTCTACCGGGACAGGGGCCACCTACGAGCAGTACTTC. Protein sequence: CASSSTGTGATYEQYF.

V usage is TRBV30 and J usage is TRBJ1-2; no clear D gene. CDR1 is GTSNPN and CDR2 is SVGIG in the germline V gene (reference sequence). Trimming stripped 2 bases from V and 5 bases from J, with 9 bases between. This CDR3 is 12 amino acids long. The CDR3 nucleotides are TGTGCCTGGAGTTTGGCACCGTATGGCTACACCTTC. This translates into CAWSLAPYGYTF.

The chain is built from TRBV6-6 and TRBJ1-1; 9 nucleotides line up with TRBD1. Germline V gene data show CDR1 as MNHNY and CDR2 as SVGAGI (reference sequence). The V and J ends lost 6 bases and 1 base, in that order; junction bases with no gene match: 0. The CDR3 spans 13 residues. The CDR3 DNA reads TGTGCCAGCAGACAGGGGGCGAACACTGAAGCTTTCTTT. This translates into CASRQGANTEAFF.

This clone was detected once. The CDR3 coding sequence is TGTGCCAGCGCGGGGAACAGCAACTCCTACGAGCAGTACTTC. Amino acids: CASAGNSNSYEQYF. The V call is TRBV28, the J call TRBJ2-7, with a possible D match to TRBD2 (6 bases). Germline V gene sequence: CDR1 MDHEN, CDR2 SYDVKM. CDR3 size: 14 residues. Trimming removed 8 bases from V and 0 bases from J, with 14 bases in between.

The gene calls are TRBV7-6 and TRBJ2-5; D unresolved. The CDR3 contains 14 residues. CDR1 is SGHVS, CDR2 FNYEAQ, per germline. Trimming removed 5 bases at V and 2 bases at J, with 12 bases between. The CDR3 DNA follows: TGTGCCAGCAGCAACACAGCCTCTCAAGAGACCCAGTACTTC. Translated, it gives CASSNTASQETQYF.

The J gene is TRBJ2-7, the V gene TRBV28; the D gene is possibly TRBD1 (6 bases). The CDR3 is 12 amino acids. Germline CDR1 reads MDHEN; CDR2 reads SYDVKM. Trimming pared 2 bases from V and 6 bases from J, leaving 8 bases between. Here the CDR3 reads CASSLRGGEQYF. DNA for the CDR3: TGTGCCAGCAGTTTAAGAGGGGGCGAGCAGTACTTC.

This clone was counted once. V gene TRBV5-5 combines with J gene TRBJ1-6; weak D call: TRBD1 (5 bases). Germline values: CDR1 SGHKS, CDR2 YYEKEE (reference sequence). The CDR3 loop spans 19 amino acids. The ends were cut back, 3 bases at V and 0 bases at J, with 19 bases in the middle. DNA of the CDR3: TGTGCCAGCAGCTCTACCGTTCATCGGGGGACCTCCTATAATTCACCCCTCCACTTT. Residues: CASSSTVHRGTSYNSPLHF.

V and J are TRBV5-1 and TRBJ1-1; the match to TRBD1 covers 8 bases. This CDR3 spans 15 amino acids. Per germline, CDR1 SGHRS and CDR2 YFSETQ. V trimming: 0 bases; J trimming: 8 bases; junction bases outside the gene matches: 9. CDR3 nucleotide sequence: TGCGCCAGCAGCTTGGACACCCCTGACAGGGGAGAAGCTTTCTTT. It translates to CASSLDTPDRGEAFF.

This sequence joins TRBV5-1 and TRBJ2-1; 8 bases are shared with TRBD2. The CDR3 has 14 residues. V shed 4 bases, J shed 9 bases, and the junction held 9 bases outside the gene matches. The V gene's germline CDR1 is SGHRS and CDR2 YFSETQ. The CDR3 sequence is CASSPAGVFGEQFF. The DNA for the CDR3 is TGCGCCAGCAGCCCAGCGGGAGTTTTTGGTGAGCAGTTCTTC.

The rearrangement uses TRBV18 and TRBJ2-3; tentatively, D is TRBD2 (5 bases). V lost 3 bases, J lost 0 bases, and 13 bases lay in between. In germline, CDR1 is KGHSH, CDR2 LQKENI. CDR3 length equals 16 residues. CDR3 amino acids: CASSPASGLSTDTQYF. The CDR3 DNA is TGTGCCAGCTCACCGGCATCCGGACTCAGCACAGATACGCAGTATTTT.

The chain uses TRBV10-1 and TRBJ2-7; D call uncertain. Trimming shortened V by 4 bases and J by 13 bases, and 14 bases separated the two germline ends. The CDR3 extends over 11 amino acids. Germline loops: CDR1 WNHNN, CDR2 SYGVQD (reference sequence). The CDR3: CASSVHGFPYF. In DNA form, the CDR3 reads TGCGCCAGCAGTGTTCACGGGTTCCCCTACTTC.

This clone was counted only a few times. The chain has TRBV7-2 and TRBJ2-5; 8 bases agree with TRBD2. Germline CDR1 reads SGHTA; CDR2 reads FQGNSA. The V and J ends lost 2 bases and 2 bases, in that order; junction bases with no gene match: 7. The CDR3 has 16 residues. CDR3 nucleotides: TGTGCCAGCAGCTTAAGCACCAGCGGGGGACAAGAGACCCAGTACTTC. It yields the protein CASSLSTSGGQETQYF. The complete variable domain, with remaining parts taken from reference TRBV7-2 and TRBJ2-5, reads GAGVSQSPSNKVTEKGKDVELRCDPISGHTALYWYRQSLGQGLEFLIYFQGNSAPDKSGLPSDRFSAERTGGSVSTLTIQRTQQEDSAVYLCASSLSTSGGQETQYFGPGTRLLVL.